These 11 T cell receptor beta chains originate from one sample sequenced in a study of blood T cells in healthy people across ages. The authors ran a second PCR of roughly 6 to 12 cycles using a sample-barcoded 5' primer and a J-beta primer mix. TCRdb reanalysed the 5' RACE reads using MiXCR and keeps one entry per CDR3 protein. The data hold over 600,000 distinct CDR3 sequences, with approximately 40% observed a single time. Sequencing used blood. These receptors all stem from a man older than 75 in good health.

This clonotype was seen a handful of times. The chain joins TRBV12-3 or TRBV12-4 to TRBJ2-2; 7 bases map to TRBD2. V dropped 2 bases and J dropped 2; count of bases not matched to a gene: 5. The CDR3 extends over 16 amino acids. The CDR3, as DNA: TGTGCCAGCAGTTTACCAGCGGGACGAAACACCGGGGAGCTGTTTTTT. Its translation is CASSLPAGRNTGELFF.

In regard to this clonotype: The junction departs from germline at one end; a sequencing error may be responsible. The chain is built from TRBV6-2 or TRBV6-3 and TRBJ2-5, with D unresolved. Per the germline V gene, CDR1 is MNHEY and CDR2 is SVGEGT. The CDR3 is made up of 14 amino acids. This CDR3 is CASSYDVGRETRYF. Written as DNA, the CDR3 is TGTGCCAGCAGTTACGACGTTGGGCGAGAGACCCGGTACTTC.

In its sample, this clonotype was seen a few times. The gene calls are TRBV6-1 and TRBJ2-3; possible D gene TRBD2, 5 bases. The CDR3 covers 15 residues. The V end was cut by 5 bases, the J end by 0 bases, with 12 bases between. Germline lookup yields CDR1 MNHNS and CDR2 SASEGT. The CDR3 DNA sequence: TGTGCCAGCAGTCCGGACTGGGCTAGCACAGATACGCAGTATTTT. It codes for CASSPDWASTDTQYF.

Turning to this clonotype: A much larger clone differs by one base, so this may be a read error. The chain recombines TRBV4-2 with TRBJ2-7, with 11 bases aligning to TRBD2. The closer fit of TRBJ2-5 to the DNA end suggests the J call may be wrong. This CDR3 spans 17 amino acids. Germline V CDR1 and CDR2: LGHNA, YNFKEQ. The CDR3 DNA reads TGTGCCAGCAGCCAAGACACTAGCGGGGGAGCACAAGAGACCCAGTACTTC. Amino acids: CASSQDTSGGAQETQYF.

This clonotype has a single count. V and J are TRBV6-2 or TRBV6-3 and TRBJ1-1, with D uncertain. There are 12 residues in the CDR3. Germline-derived CDR1 and CDR2 are MNHEY and SVGEGT. Deletions cut 6 bases from V and 4 bases from J, with 9 bases between. CDR3 coding DNA: TGTGCCAGCAGCCAGGTGGTCACTGAAGCTTTCTTT. The encoded protein is CASSQVVTEAFF.

This clonotype was counted ten times or more. V gene TRBV5-1 combines with J gene TRBJ2-7; TRBD1 matches 8 bases. CDR3 length: 13 residues. CDR1 is SGHRS, CDR2 YFSETQ, per germline. Trimming took 2 bases from V and 7 from J; bases not matched to a gene: 5. Here the CDR3 reads CASSLQGEDEQYF. The DNA for the CDR3 is TGCGCCAGCAGCTTACAGGGGGAGGATGAGCAGTACTTC.

In its sample, this clonotype was seen many times. This chain uses TRBV12-3 or TRBV12-4 with TRBJ2-7; 8 bases map to TRBD1. The CDR3 is 15 residues long. Losses at the gene ends were 5 bases for V and 9 bases for J; bases not matched to a gene: 15. The CDR3 nucleotides read TGTGCCAGCAGTCGATCCGGGACAGGCCTAGACGGGCAGTACTTC. Protein: CASSRSGTGLDGQYF.

This clonotype was seen only a few times. V is TRBV27 and J is TRBJ2-4; maybe TRBD2 (5 bases). CDR1 is MNHEY and CDR2 is SMNVEV in the germline V gene (reference sequence). V was pared by 2 bases and J by 8 bases, with 16 bases between. The CDR3 consists of 15 residues. CDR3 sequence: CASSLRGAGGDIQYF. The CDR3 nucleotides are TGTGCCAGCAGTTTAAGAGGAGCAGGAGGAGACATTCAGTACTTC.

In regard to this clonotype: Germline and junction disagree at one end, which may indicate a read error. The chain is built from TRBV11-1 and TRBJ2-2; D gene unclear. In germline, CDR1 is SGHAT, CDR2 FQDESV (reference sequence). The CDR3 length is 16 residues. CDR3 protein: CASSLRVHPNTRELFF. DNA for the CDR3: TGTGCCAGCAGCTTACGGGTACACCCGAACACCAGGGAGCTGTTTTTT.

Note on this clonotype: An end of the junction differs from the germline gene, which may be a read error. The chain joins TRBV7-7 to TRBJ2-7, with 9 positions matching TRBD2. Gene TRBJ2-5 matches the end of the DNA better, so the J call may be wrong. Per germline, CDR1 SSHAT and CDR2 FNYEAQ (reference sequence). The CDR3 is 17 residues long. The CDR3 coding sequence is TGTGCTAGCAGCTTAGGGGCGGGGCTAGCGGGAAGAGAGACCCAGTACTTC. It yields the protein CASSLGAGLAGRETQYF.

This CDR3 reads CASSPYRGYGHEQFF. The DNA for the CDR3 is TGTGCCAGCAGCCCCTACCGGGGGTACGGACATGAGCAGTTCTTC. The rearrangement joins TRBV5-5 to TRBJ2-1; a weak D match, TRBD2 (6 bases). The CDR3 loop spans 15 amino acids. Germline assignment: CDR1 SGHKS and CDR2 YYEKEE (reference sequence). V was shortened by 4 bases and J by 8 bases, with 19 bases between the two germline ends.